These 2 T cell receptor beta chains originate from one sample sequenced in a study of T cells in Graves' hyperthyroidism and ophthalmopathy. TCR beta CDR3 regions were amplified from RNA transcripts. HTBI primers were the set used in a first-round RT-PCR of the TCR CDR3. TCRdb reprocessed the multiplex PCR reads with MiXCR, giving one entry per CDR3 protein. The sample consists of nearly 750,000 distinct CDR3 sequences, approximately 40% of them appearing once. What was sequenced was blood. The source is a woman aged 40 to 50 with Graves' hyperthyroidism.

This clonotype was seen a handful of times. The chain links TRBV4-3 to TRBJ2-7; D gene unclear. The CDR3 is 15 residues long. Trimming took off 3 bases at V and 0 bases at J, with 12 bases between the two ends. The germline CDR1 and CDR2 sequences are LGHNA and YSLEER. The CDR3 DNA reads as TGCGCCAGCAGCCAGACCCCGGGTTACTCCTACGAGCAGTACTTC. Protein: CASSQTPGYSYEQYF.

This clonotype has ten or more counts. The chain is built from TRBV7-8 and TRBJ1-2, with D unresolved. The V end lost 7 bases, the J end lost 3 bases, and 15 bases lay between the germline ends. This CDR3 is built from 14 residues. Germline values: CDR1 SGHVS, CDR2 FQNEAQ. The CDR3 protein is CASTRATRHYGYTF. The DNA for the CDR3 is TGTGCCAGCACCCGAGCCACACGACACTATGGCTACACCTTC.